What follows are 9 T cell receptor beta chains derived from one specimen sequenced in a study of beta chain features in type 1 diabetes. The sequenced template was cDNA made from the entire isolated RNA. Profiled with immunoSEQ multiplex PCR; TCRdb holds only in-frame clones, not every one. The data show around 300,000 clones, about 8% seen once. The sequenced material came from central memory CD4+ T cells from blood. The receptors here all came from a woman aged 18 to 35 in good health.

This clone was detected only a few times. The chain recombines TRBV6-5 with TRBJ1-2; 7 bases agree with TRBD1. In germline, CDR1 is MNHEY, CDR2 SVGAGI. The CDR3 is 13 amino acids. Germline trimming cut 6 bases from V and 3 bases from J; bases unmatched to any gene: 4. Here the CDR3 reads CASRSTGHYGYTF. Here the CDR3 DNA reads TGTGCCAGCAGGTCGACAGGGCACTATGGCTACACCTTC.

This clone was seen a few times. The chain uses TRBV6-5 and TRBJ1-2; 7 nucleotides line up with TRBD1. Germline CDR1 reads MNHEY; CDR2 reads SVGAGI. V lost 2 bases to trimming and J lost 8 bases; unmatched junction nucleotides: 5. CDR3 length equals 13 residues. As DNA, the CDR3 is TGTGCCAGCAGTTACCGACAGGGAGGCGGCTACACCTTC. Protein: CASSYRQGGGYTF.

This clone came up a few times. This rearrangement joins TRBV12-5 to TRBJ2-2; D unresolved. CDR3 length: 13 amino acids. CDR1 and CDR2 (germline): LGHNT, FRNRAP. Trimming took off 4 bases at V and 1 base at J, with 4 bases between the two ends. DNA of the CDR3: TGTGCTAGTGGTTACATGAACACCGGGGAGCTGTTTTTT. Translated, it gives CASGYMNTGELFF. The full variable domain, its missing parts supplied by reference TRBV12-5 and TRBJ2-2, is DARVTQTPRHKVTEMGQEVTMRCQPILGHNTVFWYRQTMMQGLELLAYFRNRAPLDDSGMPKDRFSAEMPDATLATLKIQPSEPRDSAVYFCASGYMNTGELFFGEGSRLTVL.

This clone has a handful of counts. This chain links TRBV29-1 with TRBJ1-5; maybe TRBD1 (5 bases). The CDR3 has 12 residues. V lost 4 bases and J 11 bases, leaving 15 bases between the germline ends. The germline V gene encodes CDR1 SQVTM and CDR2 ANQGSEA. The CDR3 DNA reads TGCAGCGTTGGGCTGGATAGGGGTGCCCAGCATTTT. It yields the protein CSVGLDRGAQHF.

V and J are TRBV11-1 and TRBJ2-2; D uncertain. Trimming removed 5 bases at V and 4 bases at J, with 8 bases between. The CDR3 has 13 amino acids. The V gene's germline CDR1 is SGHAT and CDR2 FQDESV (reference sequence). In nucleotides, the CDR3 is TGTGCCAGCAGCGGCCCGGGCACCGGGGAGCTGTTTTTT. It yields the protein CASSGPGTGELFF.

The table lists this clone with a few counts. The CDR3 spells CASSPYSRGSYNEQFF. The DNA for the CDR3 is TGTGCCAGCAGTCCGTATAGCCGTGGCTCCTACAATGAGCAGTTCTTC. This chain connects TRBV6-6 to TRBJ2-1; D ambiguous. Germline values: CDR1 MNHNY, CDR2 SVGAGI (reference sequence). CDR3 length: 16 residues. Trimming pared 5 bases from V and 0 bases from J, leaving 14 bases between.

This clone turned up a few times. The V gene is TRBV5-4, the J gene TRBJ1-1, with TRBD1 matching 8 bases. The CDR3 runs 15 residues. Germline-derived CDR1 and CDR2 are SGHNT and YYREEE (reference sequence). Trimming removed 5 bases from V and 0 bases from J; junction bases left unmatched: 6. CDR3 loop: CASSSGGGMNTEAFF. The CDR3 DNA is TGTGCCAGCAGTTCAGGGGGCGGGATGAACACTGAAGCTTTCTTT.

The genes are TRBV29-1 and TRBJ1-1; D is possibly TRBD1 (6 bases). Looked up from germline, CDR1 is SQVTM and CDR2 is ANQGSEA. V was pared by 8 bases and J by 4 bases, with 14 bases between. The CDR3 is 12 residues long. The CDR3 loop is CSTSTGPTEAFF. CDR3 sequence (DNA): TGCAGCACCTCTACAGGGCCCACTGAAGCTTTCTTT.

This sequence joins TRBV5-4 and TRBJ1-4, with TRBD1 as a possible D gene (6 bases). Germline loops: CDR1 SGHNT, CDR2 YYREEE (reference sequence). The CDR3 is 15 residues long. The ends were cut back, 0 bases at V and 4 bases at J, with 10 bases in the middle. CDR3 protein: CASSLAGGLNEKLFF. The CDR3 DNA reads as TGTGCCAGCAGCTTGGCCGGGGGCCTTAATGAAAAACTGTTTTTT.